This is a list of T cell receptor beta chains from one sample in a study of blood T cell repertoires in COVID-19. The assay was immunoSEQ multiplex PCR, and TCRdb's table has in-frame clones only and misses some. Found here are about 130,000 clones, approximately 85% of them singletons; the top ten hold 20% to 30%. The sequenced material came from peripheral blood. The source of these receptors is a woman at least 80 years old with acute or convalescent COVID-19. Both conserved end residues are part of each CDR3. Fields, in order: CDR3 protein, CDR3 DNA, D gene, V gene, clone size, J gene. The D gene is left open where the match is weak. Size values are once, few and many counts, or a class for expanded clones, and some rows have none.

CDR3 protein: CASSANGPNEKLFF
CDR3 DNA: TGTGCCAGCAGCGCGAACGGTCCGAATGAAAAACTGTTTTTT
D gene: -
V gene: TRBV2
clone size: -
J gene: TRBJ1-4

CDR3 protein: CASSFRIRTGELFF
CDR3 DNA: TGCGCCAGCAGCTTCAGGATTCGCACCGGGGAGCTGTTTTTT
D gene: -
V gene: TRBV5-1
clone size: -
J gene: TRBJ2-2

CDR3 protein: CASSPDRGYQPQHF
CDR3 DNA: TGTGCCAGTAGTCCGGACAGGGGTTATCAGCCCCAGCATTTT
D gene: TRBD1
V gene: TRBV19
clone size: -
J gene: TRBJ1-5

CDR3 protein: CASSRLQAGMNTEAFF
CDR3 DNA: TGTGCCAGCAGCCGACTCCAGGCGGGGATGAACACTGAAGCTTTCTTT
D gene: -
V gene: TRBV4-2
clone size: -
J gene: TRBJ1-1

CDR3 protein: CATSDPGVSQPQHF
CDR3 DNA: TGTGCCACCAGTGATCCGGGGGTCAGTCAGCCCCAGCATTTT
D gene: -
V gene: TRBV24-1
clone size: -
J gene: TRBJ1-5

CDR3 protein: CASSLPGTGSDTQYF
CDR3 DNA: TGTGCCAGCAGTTTACCCGGGACAGGGTCAGATACGCAGTATTTT
D gene: TRBD1
V gene: TRBV28
clone size: once
J gene: TRBJ2-3

CDR3 protein: CASSSERSMNTGELFF
CDR3 DNA: TGTGCCAGCAGTTCTGAGCGGTCCATGAACACCGGGGAGCTGTTTTTT
D gene: -
V gene: TRBV7-3
clone size: -
J gene: TRBJ2-2

CDR3 protein: CASSENPQRVLGNSPLHF
CDR3 DNA: TGTGCCAGCAGTGAAAACCCGCAACGGGTGCTTGGGAATTCACCCCTCCACTTT
D gene: -
V gene: TRBV2
clone size: few
J gene: TRBJ1-6

CDR3 protein: CASRAGGLTNYGYTF
CDR3 DNA: TGTGCCAGCCGGGCCGGGGGGCTCACTAACTATGGCTACACCTTC
D gene: -
V gene: TRBV6-5
clone size: -
J gene: TRBJ1-2

CDR3 protein: CASSQDSGGYSPLHF
CDR3 DNA: TGTGCCAGCAGCCAAGATTCAGGGGGTTATTCACCCCTCCACTTT
D gene: TRBD1
V gene: TRBV4-2
clone size: once
J gene: TRBJ1-6

CDR3 protein: CASSFQGSKGYTF
CDR3 DNA: TGCGCCAGCAGCTTCCAGGGGTCTAAGGGCTACACCTTC
D gene: -
V gene: TRBV5-1
clone size: -
J gene: TRBJ1-2

CDR3 protein: CASRIIAGSGNTIYF
CDR3 DNA: TGTGCCAGCAGGATAATTGCGGGGTCTGGAAACACCATATATTTT
D gene: -
V gene: TRBV7-9
clone size: -
J gene: TRBJ1-3

CDR3 protein: CAIRGTGMNTEAFF
CDR3 DNA: TGTGCCATCAGGGGGACAGGGATGAACACTGAAGCTTTCTTT
D gene: TRBD1
V gene: TRBV10-3
clone size: once
J gene: TRBJ1-1

CDR3 protein: CASKFVLDGYTF
CDR3 DNA: TGTGCCAGCAAATTTGTCCTCGATGGCTACACCTTC
D gene: -
V gene: TRBV6-4
clone size: -
J gene: TRBJ1-2

CDR3 protein: CASSLTGRYGYTF
CDR3 DNA: TGTGCCAGCAGCTTAACAGGGCGCTATGGCTACACCTTC
D gene: -
V gene: TRBV7-2
clone size: once
J gene: TRBJ1-2

CDR3 protein: CASSLEGTGGHSPLHF
CDR3 DNA: TGTGCCAGCAGCTTAGAAGGGACAGGGGGACATTCACCCCTCCACTTT
D gene: TRBD1
V gene: TRBV11-2
clone size: -
J gene: TRBJ1-6

CDR3 protein: CASSGDNPRFRSPLHF
CDR3 DNA: TGTGCCAGCAGTGGGGACAACCCGCGATTCAGGTCACCCCTCCACTTT
D gene: -
V gene: TRBV2
clone size: once
J gene: TRBJ1-6

CDR3 protein: CASSWHRGTEAFF
CDR3 DNA: TGTGCCAGCAGCTGGCATCGGGGTACTGAAGCTTTCTTT
D gene: -
V gene: TRBV5-8
clone size: once
J gene: TRBJ1-1